The 30 T cell receptor beta chains below come from one sample, sequenced in a study of blood T cell repertoires in COVID-19 (dated by TCRdb to the early 2020s). Library prep was done by the immunoSEQ multiplex PCR assay. TCRdb mirrors the immuneACCESS table, restricted to in-frame sequences. Some clones are absent from its copies; in checked studies, under half trace to an unresolved V gene, and the reason for the others is unknown. Present in this sample are over 150,000 clones, approximately 85% of which were seen just once. The ten biggest clones cover under 8% of the sample. Specimen: PBMCs or T cells enriched from blood (not recorded which). The source of these receptors is a middle-aged man who had recovered from COVID-19.

CDR3 sequence (DNA): TGTGCCAGCAGCTTATACTACGAGCAGTACTTC. Translation gives CASSLYYEQYF. The chain couples TRBV7-2 to TRBJ2-7, with no clear D. The germline V gene encodes CDR1 SGHTA and CDR2 FQGNSA. V was pared by 2 bases and J by 3 bases, with 2 bases between. This CDR3 contains 11 residues.

This clone turned up a few times. The V and J genes are TRBV5-1 and TRBJ2-1; TRBD2 matches 13 bases. This CDR3 has 19 amino acids. Germline loops: CDR1 SGHRS, CDR2 YFSETQ. With 4 bases clipped from V and 7 bases from J, the junction kept 17 bases outside the gene matches. The CDR3 DNA reads as TGCGCCAGCAGCAGTCCCCTCTCAGCGACTAGCGGGAGGATTAATGAGCAGTTCTTC. Translating it yields CASSSPLSATSGRINEQFF. Full variable domain (rest looked up from reference TRBV5-1 and TRBJ2-1): KAGVTQTPRYLIKTRGQQVTLSCSPISGHRSVSWYQQTPGQGLQFLFEYFSETQRNKGNFPGRFSGRQFSNSRSEMNVSTLELGDSALYLCASSSPLSATSGRINEQFFGPGTRLTVL.

The V call is TRBV3-1 (or the pseudogene TRBV3-2), the J call TRBJ2-3; D unresolved. CDR1 is LGHDT and CDR2 is YNNKEL in the germline V gene (reference sequence). With 0 bases removed from V and 5 bases from J, the gap between germline ends came to 12 bases. The CDR3 has 15 residues. The CDR3 sequence: CASSQEPGWRDTQYF. The CDR3 DNA reads as TGTGCCAGCAGCCAAGAGCCCGGGTGGAGAGATACGCAGTATTTT.

About this clone: Other DNA sequences in this sample translate to the same CDR3. V is TRBV7-8 and J is TRBJ1-2; D possibly corresponds to TRBD1 (5 bases). The CDR3 spans 12 residues. Germline V gene data show CDR1 as SGHVS and CDR2 as FQNEAQ. Trimming took off 3 bases at V and 6 bases at J, with 8 bases between the two ends. In DNA, the CDR3 is TGTGCCAGCAGCTTGGTAGGGGATGGCTACACCTTC. As protein: CASSLVGDGYTF.

The chain employs TRBV5-1 and TRBJ1-6; D ambiguous. V was trimmed by 0 bases and J by 10 bases, leaving 17 bases between them. CDR1 SGHRS and CDR2 YFSETQ come from the germline V gene. The CDR3 runs 16 residues. CDR3 amino acids: CASSLDLVLGESPLHF. CDR3 nucleotide sequence: TGCGCCAGCAGCTTGGATTTGGTTTTGGGAGAATCACCCCTCCACTTT.

V usage is TRBV9 and J usage is TRBJ2-1; 10 positions agree with TRBD2. The CDR3 totals 17 residues. Germline V CDR1 and CDR2: SGDLS, YYNGEE. The J segment lost 3 bases and the V segment lost 2 bases, leaving 8 bases of the junction unmatched. As DNA, the CDR3 is TGTGCCAGCAGCGTTGACATAGCGGGAGGTCTCTACAATGAGCAGTTCTTC. Translation gives CASSVDIAGGLYNEQFF.

The V and J genes are TRBV28 and TRBJ1-2; TRBD1 agrees at 10 bases. Germline CDR1 reads MDHEN; CDR2 reads SYDVKM. This CDR3 has 16 residues. V shed 5 bases, J shed 4 bases, and the junction held 10 bases outside the gene matches. The CDR3 DNA reads as TGTGCCAGCAGTCCCACGACAGGGGGCCTTGGCTATGGCTACACCTTC. Protein product: CASSPTTGGLGYGYTF.

The CDR3 spells CASSVQGDTEAFF. The CDR3 DNA sequence: TGTGCCAGCAGCGTTCAGGGGGACACTGAAGCTTTCTTT. The V gene is TRBV9, the J gene TRBJ1-1, with TRBD1 matching 7 bases. The V and J ends lost 2 bases and 3 bases, in that order; junction bases with no gene match: 1. Germline V lookup: CDR1 SGDLS, CDR2 YYNGEE. The CDR3 is 13 amino acids.

This clone has a handful of counts. This chain connects TRBV24-1 to TRBJ1-2; 7 nucleotides line up with TRBD1. CDR3 length: 14 residues. J was trimmed by 5 bases and V by 4 bases; bases with no gene match: 6. The germline V gene has CDR1 KGHDR and CDR2 SFDVKD. The CDR3 bases are TGTGCCACCAGTGAACCCGGGACAGCTTATGGCTACACCTTC. Its protein is CATSEPGTAYGYTF.

The chain joins TRBV12-3 or TRBV12-4 to TRBJ1-1; unclear D gene. Trimming took off 6 bases at V and 4 bases at J, with 9 bases between the two ends. There are 12 residues in the CDR3. CDR3: CASRSEGTEAFF. The CDR3 DNA is TGTGCCAGCAGATCCGAGGGCACTGAAGCTTTCTTT.

V gene TRBV5-5 combines with J gene TRBJ1-1, with a possible D match to TRBD1 (6 bases). The CDR3 extends over 18 amino acids. Germline V lookup: CDR1 SGHKS, CDR2 YYEKEE (reference sequence). With 3 bases removed from V and 0 bases from J, the gap between germline ends came to 21 bases. CDR3 amino acids: CASSSGGRVGQLNTEAFF. The CDR3 nucleotides are TGTGCCAGCAGCTCGGGGGGCCGGGTAGGCCAGCTGAACACTGAAGCTTTCTTT.

The chain uses TRBV27 and TRBJ2-1; possibly TRBD2 for D (5 bases). The V gene's germline CDR1 is MNHEY and CDR2 SMNVEV (reference sequence). Between the trimmed V and J ends, which lost 2 bases and 5 bases, there was a span of 25 bases. The CDR3 covers 19 residues. DNA for the CDR3: TGTGCCAGCAGTTTACTTCTAGCTCCGGAGAGATTAAGGGACAATGAGCAGTTCTTC. This sequence encodes CASSLLLAPERLRDNEQFF.

The V gene is TRBV14, the J gene TRBJ1-3; D may be TRBD1 (5 bases). This CDR3 has 16 amino acids. The germline V gene has CDR1 SGHDN and CDR2 FVKESK. The V gene lost 7 bases and the J gene lost 3 bases, with 19 bases spanning the gap. The CDR3: CASTSTQGLGGNTIYF. In DNA form, the CDR3 reads TGTGCCAGCACTTCAACCCAGGGCCTGGGTGGAAACACCATATATTTT.

The J gene is TRBJ2-7, the V gene TRBV15, with D possibly matching TRBD2 (7 bases). CDR1 is LNHNV, CDR2 YYDKDF, per germline (reference sequence). The CDR3 length is 15 residues. V was shortened by 0 bases and J by 0 bases, with 9 bases between the two germline ends. CDR3 nucleotides: TGTGCCACCAGCAGAGAAGGGGGGGACTCCTACGAGCAGTACTTC. This gives the protein CATSREGGDSYEQYF. The variable domain in full, completed from reference TRBV15 and TRBJ2-7, reads DAMVIQNPRYQVTQFGKPVTLSCSQTLNHNVMYWYQQKSSQAPKLLFHYYDKDFNNEADTPDNFQSRRPNTSFCFLDIRSPGLGDTAMYLCATSREGGDSYEQYFGPGTRLTVT.

The CDR3 DNA is TGTGCCATCAGGGCAGGGGAACCCAGCGAGCAGTACTTC. Protein: CAIRAGEPSEQYF. The genes are TRBV10-3 and TRBJ2-7; weak D call: TRBD1 (6 bases). V dropped 6 bases and J dropped 6 bases, with 15 bases sitting between them. This CDR3 has 13 amino acids. The germline gives CDR1 ENHRY, CDR2 SYGVKD.

The table lists this clone with a count of one. The V call is TRBV2, the J call TRBJ1-5; D not resolved. Looked up from germline, CDR1 is SNHLY and CDR2 is FYNNEI. The CDR3 is 15 residues long. Trimming cost V 1 base and J 0 bases, with 7 bases left between them. The CDR3 is CASSEGAVSNQPQHF. The CDR3 DNA is TGTGCCAGCAGTGAAGGGGCAGTTAGCAATCAGCCCCAGCATTTT. The complete variable domain, with remaining parts taken from reference TRBV2 and TRBJ1-5, reads EPEVTQTPSHQVTQMGQEVILRCVPISNHLYFYWYRQILGQKVEFLVSFYNNEISEKSEIFDDQFSVERPDGSNFTLKIRSTKLEDSAMYFCASSEGAVSNQPQHFGDGTRLSIL.

The chain combines TRBV7-2 with TRBJ1-2; D is possibly TRBD1 (5 bases). Germline V gives CDR1 SGHTA, CDR2 FQGNSA. This CDR3 region has 14 residues. Trimming pared 5 bases from V and 4 bases from J, leaving 14 bases between. This chain's CDR3 is CASSLTGSGYGYTF. In DNA form, the CDR3 reads TGTGCCAGCAGCCTCACAGGATCTGGCTATGGCTACACCTTC.

The chain uses TRBV30 and TRBJ2-7; TRBD1 aligns across 9 bases. The CDR3 sequence is 13 residues long. CDR1 is GTSNPN, CDR2 SVGIG, per germline (reference sequence). With V trimmed by 6 bases and J by 3 bases, 6 bases remained unmatched. CDR3 protein: CACWTGEHYEQYF. The CDR3 DNA sequence: TGTGCCTGCTGGACAGGGGAGCACTACGAGCAGTACTTC.

The rearrangement joins TRBV7-8 to TRBJ1-5, with TRBD1 as a possible D gene (6 bases). V was trimmed by 4 bases and J by 5 bases, leaving 12 bases between them. The germline gives CDR1 SGHVS, CDR2 FQNEAQ. The CDR3 loop spans 14 amino acids. The CDR3 loop is CASSSGGGHQPQHF. CDR3 coding DNA: TGTGCCAGCAGCTCTGGGGGGGGCCATCAGCCCCAGCATTTT.

The J gene is TRBJ1-5, the V gene TRBV30, with unresolved D. Deletions cut 2 bases from V and 7 bases from J, with 12 bases between. The germline V gene encodes CDR1 GTSNPN and CDR2 SVGIG (reference sequence). The CDR3 loop spans 13 amino acids. CDR3 residues: CAWSPAGGQPQHF. In DNA form, the CDR3 reads TGTGCCTGGAGTCCCGCGGGTGGACAGCCCCAGCATTTT.

This chain links TRBV5-1 with TRBJ2-5, with TRBD2 identical over 14 bases. V lost 4 bases, J lost 7 bases, and 18 bases stayed unmatched. There are 19 residues in the CDR3. Germline V gene sequence: CDR1 SGHRS, CDR2 YFSETQ. This CDR3 is CASSPPGTSGGRPLGTQYF. CDR3 in DNA: TGCGCCAGCAGCCCCCCCGGGACTAGCGGGGGCCGACCTTTGGGGACCCAGTACTTC.

This chain uses TRBV5-4 with TRBJ2-3; 7 bases match TRBD2. V gave up 6 bases and J gave up 3 bases; unmatched junction bases: 13. This CDR3 comprises 16 residues. The germline V gene has CDR1 SGHNT and CDR2 YYREEE (reference sequence). CDR3 protein: CASTGGEFVSTDTQYF. The CDR3 nucleotides are TGTGCCAGCACGGGAGGCGAGTTTGTATCGACAGATACGCAGTATTTT.

The rearrangement links TRBV2 to TRBJ2-1; 7 nucleotides match TRBD1. The CDR3 extends over 11 amino acids. After removal of 7 bases from V and 8 bases from J, the junction contained 2 bases not matched to a gene. The germline CDR1 and CDR2 sequences are SNHLY and FYNNEI. The CDR3 loop is CASIDRDEQFF. CDR3 coding DNA: TGTGCCAGCATCGACAGGGATGAGCAGTTCTTC. The variable domain in full, completed from reference TRBV2 and TRBJ2-1, reads EPEVTQTPSHQVTQMGQEVILRCVPISNHLYFYWYRQILGQKVEFLVSFYNNEISEKSEIFDDQFSVERPDGSNFTLKIRSTKLEDSAMYFCASIDRDEQFFGPGTRLTVL.

The V call is TRBV7-9, the J call TRBJ1-2; TRBD1 agrees at 8 bases. This CDR3 has 12 amino acids. The trim removed 6 bases at V and 6 bases at J, leaving 3 bases unmatched. CDR1 SEHNR and CDR2 FQNEAQ come from the germline V gene (reference sequence). The CDR3 reads CASSLQGDGYTF. CDR3 DNA sequence: TGTGCCAGCAGTTTACAGGGGGATGGCTACACCTTC. Variable domain in full (rest from reference TRBV7-9 and TRBJ1-2): DTGVSQNPRHKITKRGQNVTFRCDPISEHNRLYWYRQTLGQGPEFLTYFQNEAQLEKSRLLSDRFSAERPKGSFSTLEIQRTEQGDSAMYLCASSLQGDGYTFGSGTRLTVV.

The rearrangement uses TRBV5-1 and TRBJ1-4, with 7 bases that match TRBD1. Germline V CDR1 and CDR2: SGHRS, YFSETQ. This CDR3 contains 13 residues. Germline trimming cut 4 bases from V and 10 bases from J; bases unmatched to any gene: 7. CDR3 DNA sequence: TGCGCCAGCAGCACCCAGACAGGGCCAAAACTGTTTTTT. Translated: CASSTQTGPKLFF. Supplemented by reference TRBV5-1 and TRBJ1-4, the full variable domain reads KAGVTQTPRYLIKTRGQQVTLSCSPISGHRSVSWYQQTPGQGLQFLFEYFSETQRNKGNFPGRFSGRQFSNSRSEMNVSTLELGDSALYLCASSTQTGPKLFFGSGTQLSVL.

The chain is built from TRBV4-1 and TRBJ1-1, with a possible D match to TRBD1 (5 bases). CDR3 size: 15 residues. The ends were cut back, 0 bases at V and 1 base at J, with 9 bases in the middle. Per germline, CDR1 MGHRA and CDR2 YSYEKL. The CDR3 DNA reads as TGCGCCAGCAGCCAAGATGTTGGACAGAACACTGAAGCTTTCTTT. This encodes CASSQDVGQNTEAFF.

The V and J genes are TRBV2 and TRBJ2-1; TRBD2 is a possible D gene (6 bases). CDR1 is SNHLY and CDR2 is FYNNEI in the germline V gene. V was cut by 1 base and J by 6 bases, with 10 bases left in between. The CDR3 is 14 residues long. In nucleotides, the CDR3 is TGTGCCAGCAGTGAAGGGAGGGCCCCCAATGAGCAGTTCTTC. This sequence encodes CASSEGRAPNEQFF.

A remark on this clone: Other DNA sequences in this sample translate to the same CDR3. The chain uses TRBV30 and TRBJ1-1, with TRBD1 as a possible D gene (5 bases). The CDR3 length is 13 residues. V dropped 5 bases and J dropped 0 bases, with 10 bases sitting between them. Germline loops: CDR1 GTSNPN, CDR2 SVGIG (reference sequence). This chain's CDR3 is CAWGAGLNTEAFF. CDR3 DNA sequence: TGTGCCTGGGGGGCGGGTCTGAACACTGAAGCTTTCTTT.

This clone has just one count. The chain combines TRBV21-1 with TRBJ2-2; TRBD1 was called by the table and not checked on the DNA. TRBV21-1 is recorded as a pseudogene. CDR3 length: 15 amino acids. In nucleotides, the CDR3 is TGTGCCAGCAGCACCGACAGGGCAGACACCGGGGAGCTGTTTTTT. Protein: CASSTDRADTGELFF.

The rearrangement joins TRBV27 to TRBJ1-2; D perhaps matches TRBD1 (5 bases). Between the trimmed V and J ends, which lost 6 bases and 3 bases, there was a span of 14 bases. Germline CDR1 MNHEY, CDR2 SMNVEV (reference sequence). The CDR3 runs 14 residues. CDR3 bases: TGTGCCAGCAGCCCGTCCGGGGGTGACTATGGCTACACCTTC. Translation gives CASSPSGGDYGYTF.